This TCR beta chain is drawn from a study of tissue T cells after allogeneic stem cell transplantation. V shed 7 bases, J shed 0 bases, and the junction held 5 bases outside the gene matches. CDR3 length: 14 residues. Germline V CDR1 and CDR2: GFQATS, STVNSAI. Repertoires were generated with immunoSEQ multiplex PCR, while TCRdb's copy carries only in-frame clones and drops some. Altogether roughly 51,000 clones are present, about three quarters being singletons, with the ten largest covering around 0.52%. This clone was seen once. Here the gene names and germline are mouse. The sequence runs out 1 residue before the end of the CDR3; the remainder is reconstructed from the germline J gene.

The TCR sequence derives from a pool of C57BL/6 mice in good health. The chain joins TRBV20 to TRBJ2-7; 11 nucleotides match TRBD2. Sequencing was done on a sample of sorted cells pooled from one or two spleens. The CDR3 loop reads CGGRLGGSSYEQYF. The part of the CDR3 DNA that was read is TGTGGTGGCCGACTGGGGGGGAGCTCCTATGAACAGTAC.